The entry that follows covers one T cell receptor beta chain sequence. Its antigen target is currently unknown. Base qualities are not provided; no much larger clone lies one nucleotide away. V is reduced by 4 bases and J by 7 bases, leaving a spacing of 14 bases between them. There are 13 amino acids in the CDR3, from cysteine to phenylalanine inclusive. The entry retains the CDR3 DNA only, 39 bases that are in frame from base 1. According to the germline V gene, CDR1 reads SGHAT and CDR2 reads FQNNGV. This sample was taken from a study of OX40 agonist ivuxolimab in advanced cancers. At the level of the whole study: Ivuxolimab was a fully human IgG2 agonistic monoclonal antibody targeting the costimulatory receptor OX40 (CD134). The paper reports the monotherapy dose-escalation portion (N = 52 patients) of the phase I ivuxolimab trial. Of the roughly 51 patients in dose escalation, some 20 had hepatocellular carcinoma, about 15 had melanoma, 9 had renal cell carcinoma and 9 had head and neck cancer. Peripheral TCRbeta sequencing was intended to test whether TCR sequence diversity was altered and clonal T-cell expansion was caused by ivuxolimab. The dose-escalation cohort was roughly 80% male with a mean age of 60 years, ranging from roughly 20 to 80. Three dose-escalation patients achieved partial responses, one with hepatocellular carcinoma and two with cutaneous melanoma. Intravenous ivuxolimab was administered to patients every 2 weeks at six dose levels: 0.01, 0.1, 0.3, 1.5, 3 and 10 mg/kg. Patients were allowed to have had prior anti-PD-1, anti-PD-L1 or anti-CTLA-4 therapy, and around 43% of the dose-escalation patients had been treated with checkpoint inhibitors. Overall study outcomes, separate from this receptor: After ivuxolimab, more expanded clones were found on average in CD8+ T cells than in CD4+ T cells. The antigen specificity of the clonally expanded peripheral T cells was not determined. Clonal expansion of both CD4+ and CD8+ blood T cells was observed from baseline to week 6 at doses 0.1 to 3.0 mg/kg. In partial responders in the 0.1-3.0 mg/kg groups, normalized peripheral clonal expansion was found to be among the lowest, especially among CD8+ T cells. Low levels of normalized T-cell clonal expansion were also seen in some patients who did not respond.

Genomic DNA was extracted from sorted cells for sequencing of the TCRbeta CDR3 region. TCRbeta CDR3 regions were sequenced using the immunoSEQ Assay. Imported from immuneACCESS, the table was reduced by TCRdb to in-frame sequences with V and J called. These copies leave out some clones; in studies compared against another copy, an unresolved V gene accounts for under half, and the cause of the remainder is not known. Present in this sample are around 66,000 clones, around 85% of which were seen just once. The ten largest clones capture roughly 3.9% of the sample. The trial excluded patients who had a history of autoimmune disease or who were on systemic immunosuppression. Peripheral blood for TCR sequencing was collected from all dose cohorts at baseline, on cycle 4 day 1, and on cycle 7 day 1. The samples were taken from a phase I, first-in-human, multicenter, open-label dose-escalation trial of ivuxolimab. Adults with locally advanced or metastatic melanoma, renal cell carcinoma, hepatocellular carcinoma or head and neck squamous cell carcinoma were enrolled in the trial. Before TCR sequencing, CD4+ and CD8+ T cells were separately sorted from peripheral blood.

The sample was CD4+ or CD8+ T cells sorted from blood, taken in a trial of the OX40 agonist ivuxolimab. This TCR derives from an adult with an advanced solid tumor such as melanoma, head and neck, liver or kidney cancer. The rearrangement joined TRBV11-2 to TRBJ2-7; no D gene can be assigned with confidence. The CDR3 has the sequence CASSSRTGGEQYF. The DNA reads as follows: TGTGCCAGCAGCTCTCGGACGGGTGGGGAGCAGTACTTC.